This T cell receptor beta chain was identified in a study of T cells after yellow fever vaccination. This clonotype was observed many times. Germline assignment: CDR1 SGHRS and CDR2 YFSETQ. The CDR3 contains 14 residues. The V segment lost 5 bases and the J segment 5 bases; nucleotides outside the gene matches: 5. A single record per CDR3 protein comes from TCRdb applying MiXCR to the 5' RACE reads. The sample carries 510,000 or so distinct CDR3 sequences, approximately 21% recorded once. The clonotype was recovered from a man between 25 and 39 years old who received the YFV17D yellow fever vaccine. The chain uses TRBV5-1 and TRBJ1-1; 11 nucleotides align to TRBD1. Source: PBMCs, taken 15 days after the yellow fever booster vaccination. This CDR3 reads CASSTDRGQTEAFF. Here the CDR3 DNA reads TGCGCCAGCAGTACGGACAGGGGGCAAACTGAAGCTTTCTTT.